This T cell receptor (beta chain) derives from a study of CD8 T cells in ankylosing spondylitis. This clonotype has a handful of counts. What it recognizes is unknown. Libraries of TCR beta came from quantitative 5'-RACE with molecular barcodes. TCRdb recomputed calls from the 5' RACE reads with MiXCR, one row per CDR3 protein. The sample has approximately 540,000 distinct CDR3 sequences, more than 9.5% seen once. Study-wide points: Earlier literature documents some of the motif variants in reactive arthritis synovial fluid and blood. Ankylosing spondylitis blood seemed to carry a telltale TCR beta motif made of roughly 8 highly homologous variants. It was reported that disease-linked clones were significantly enriched in matched ankylosing spondylitis synovial fluid. Clones linked with disease were CD8+ and fairly uncommon in the peripheral blood.

CDR3 length equals 13 residues. Germline V CDR1 and CDR2: LGHDT, YNNKEL (reference sequence). The V and J ends lost 0 bases and 7 bases respectively, with 7 bases between them. Sample: blood, either unsorted or a sorted T cell fraction (not recorded which). The receptor's source is a male donor with ankylosing spondylitis. This chain links TRBV3-1 with TRBJ1-5; unclear D gene. CDR3 sequence reads: CASSQDFQQPQHF. As DNA, the CDR3 is TGTGCCAGCAGCCAAGATTTTCAACAGCCCCAGCATTTT. The full variable domain, with the rest looked up from reference TRBV3-1 and TRBJ1-5, is DTAVSQTPKYLVTQMGNDKSIKCEQNLGHDTMYWYKQDSKKFLKIMFSYNNKELIINETVPNRFSPKSPDKAHLNLHINSLELGDSAVYFCASSQDFQQPQHFGDGTRLSIL.